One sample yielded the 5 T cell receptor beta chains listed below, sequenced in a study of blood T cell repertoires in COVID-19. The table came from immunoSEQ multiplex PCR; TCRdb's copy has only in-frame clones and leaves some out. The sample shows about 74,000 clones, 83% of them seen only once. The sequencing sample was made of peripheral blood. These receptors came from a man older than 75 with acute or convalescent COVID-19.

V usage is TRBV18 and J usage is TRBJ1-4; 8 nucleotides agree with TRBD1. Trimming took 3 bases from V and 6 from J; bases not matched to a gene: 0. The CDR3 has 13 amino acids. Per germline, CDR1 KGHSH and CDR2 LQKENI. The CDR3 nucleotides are TGTGCCAGCTCACCGGACAGGGATGAAAAACTGTTTTTT. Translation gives CASSPDRDEKLFF. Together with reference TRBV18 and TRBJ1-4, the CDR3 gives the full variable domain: NAGVMQNPRHLVRRRGQEARLRCSPMKGHSHVYWYRQLPEEGLKFMVYLQKENIIDESGMPKERFSAEFPKEGPSILRIQQVVRGDSAAYFCASSPDRDEKLFFGSGTQLSVL.

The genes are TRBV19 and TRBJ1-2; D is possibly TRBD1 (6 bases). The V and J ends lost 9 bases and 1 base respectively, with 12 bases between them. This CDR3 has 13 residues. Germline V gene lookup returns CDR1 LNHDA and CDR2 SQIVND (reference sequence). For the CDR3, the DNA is TGTGCCAGCCGTCAGGGGTATAACTATGGCTACACCTTC. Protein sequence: CASRQGYNYGYTF.

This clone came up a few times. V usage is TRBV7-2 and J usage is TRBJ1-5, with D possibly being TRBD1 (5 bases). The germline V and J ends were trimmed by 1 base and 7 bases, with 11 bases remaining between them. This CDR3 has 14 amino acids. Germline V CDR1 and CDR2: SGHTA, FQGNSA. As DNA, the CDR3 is TGTGCCAGCAGCTTAGACGGGGGAGGACAGCCCCAGCATTTT. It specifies CASSLDGGGQPQHF.

CDR3 amino acids: CASSQGSGDNSPLHF. The CDR3 region has the DNA TGTGCCAGCAGCCAGGGATCGGGGGATAATTCACCCCTCCACTTT. The chain combines TRBV11-2 with TRBJ1-6; the D gene is possibly TRBD1 (5 bases). The CDR3 covers 15 residues. Germline lookup yields CDR1 SGHAT and CDR2 FQNNGV. Trimming took off 5 bases at V and 5 bases at J, with 13 bases between the two ends. Complete variable domain (other parts from reference TRBV11-2 and TRBJ1-6): EAGVAQSPRYKIIEKRQSVAFWCNPISGHATLYWYQQILGQGPKLLIQFQNNGVVDDSQLPKDRFSAERLKGVDSTLKIQPAKLEDSAVYLCASSQGSGDNSPLHFGNGTRLTVT.

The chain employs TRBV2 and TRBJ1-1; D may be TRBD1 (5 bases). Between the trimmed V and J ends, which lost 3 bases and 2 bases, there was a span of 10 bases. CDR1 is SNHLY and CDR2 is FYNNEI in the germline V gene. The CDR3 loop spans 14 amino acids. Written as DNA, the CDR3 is TGTGCCAGCAGTGAGTTGACAGTAAACACTGAAGCTTTCTTT. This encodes CASSELTVNTEAFF.